These 10 T cell receptor beta chains came from one sample sequenced in a study of T cells in Graves' hyperthyroidism and ophthalmopathy. Using RNA transcripts as the source, TCR beta CDR3 regions were amplified. Researchers ran a first-round RT-PCR on the TCR CDR3 using the HTBI primer set. TCRdb re-analysed the multiplex PCR reads in MiXCR, keeping a single row per CDR3 protein. This table holds about 400,000 distinct CDR3 sequences, just under 15% found once. The sample was blood. Receptors were obtained from a woman younger than 45 with Graves' hyperthyroidism.

At least ten counts were recorded for this clonotype. This chain uses TRBV5-5 with TRBJ1-1; no clear D. V shed 4 bases and J shed 0 bases, with 7 bases lying between them. CDR1 and CDR2 (germline): SGHKS, YYEKEE (reference sequence). The CDR3 totals 13 residues. This CDR3 is CASSPYVNTEAFF. The CDR3 DNA follows: TGTGCCAGCAGCCCATATGTGAACACTGAAGCTTTCTTT.

This clonotype has at least ten counts. The chain carries TRBV6-2 or TRBV6-3 and TRBJ2-3; D unclear. Trimming left V 8 bases short and J 0 bases short, with 12 bases between. The germline V gene has CDR1 MNHEY and CDR2 SVGEGT. CDR3 size: 14 residues. In DNA, the CDR3 is TGTGCCAGCCGGAGAACAACTAGCACAGATACGCAGTATTTT. This translates into CASRRTTSTDTQYF.

This clonotype occurred a few times. V and J are TRBV14 and TRBJ1-4; 9 bases agree with TRBD1. This CDR3 has 16 amino acids. Looked up from germline, CDR1 is SGHDN and CDR2 is FVKESK. The V and J ends lost 2 bases and 8 bases, in that order; junction bases with no gene match: 9. The CDR3 bases are TGTGCCAGCAGCCAAAACGGCCCGGGACAGGGAGAAAAACTGTTTTTT. It translates to CASSQNGPGQGEKLFF. Supplemented by reference TRBV14 and TRBJ1-4, the full variable domain reads EAGVTQFPSHSVIEKGQTVTLRCDPISGHDNLYWYRRVMGKEIKFLLHFVKESKQDESGMPNNRFLAERTGGTYSTLKVQPAELEDSGVYFCASSQNGPGQGEKLFFGSGTQLSVL.

This clonotype has only a few counts. The V gene is TRBV27, the J gene TRBJ2-3; TRBD2 aligns across 8 bases. Germline CDR1 reads MNHEY; CDR2 reads SMNVEV (reference sequence). This CDR3 spans 15 amino acids. Germline trimming cut 5 bases from V and 6 bases from J; bases unmatched to any gene: 10. As DNA, the CDR3 is TGTGCCAGCAGTCCCAATGGCGGGAGGCCCGATACGCAGTATTTT. Translation: CASSPNGGRPDTQYF.

The sample holds many counts of this clonotype. The rearrangement uses TRBV29-1 and TRBJ2-5; no clear D gene. V gave up 3 bases and J gave up 5 bases, with 4 bases separating them. This CDR3 spans 10 amino acids. The V gene's germline CDR1 is SQVTM and CDR2 ANQGSEA. In nucleotides, the CDR3 is TGCAGCGTTGATTTGGAGACCCAGTACTTC. The encoded protein is CSVDLETQYF.

There are a few counts of this clonotype. The V gene is TRBV7-9, the J gene TRBJ2-1, with D hard to call. With 4 bases removed from V and 4 bases from J, the gap between germline ends came to 11 bases. The CDR3 spans 14 residues. Germline CDR1 SEHNR, CDR2 FQNEAQ (reference sequence). In nucleotides, the CDR3 is TGTGCCAGCAGCTCCGTAGGGTTGTACAATGAGCAGTTCTTC. Translated, it gives CASSSVGLYNEQFF.

This clonotype turned up a few times. The V call is TRBV20-1, the J call TRBJ1-4; TRBD1 matches at 9 bases. This CDR3 contains 16 residues. The junction had 9 bases not matched to a gene; V was cut back by 5 bases and J by 2 bases. In germline, CDR1 is DFQATT, CDR2 SNEGSKA (reference sequence). The CDR3 region is CSALQGAPWTNEKLFF. CDR3 DNA: TGCAGTGCTCTACAGGGGGCCCCTTGGACTAATGAAAAACTGTTTTTT.

At least ten counts were recorded for this clonotype. V gene TRBV3-1 combines with J gene TRBJ2-2; unclear D gene. CDR3 size: 12 residues. In germline, CDR1 is LGHDT, CDR2 YNNKEL (reference sequence). V was clipped by 4 bases and J by 3 bases, with 3 bases between them. CDR3 nucleotide sequence: TGTGCCAGCAGCCTTTACACCGGGGAGCTGTTTTTT. Translation: CASSLYTGELFF.

At least ten counts were recorded for this clonotype. V gene TRBV7-2 combines with J gene TRBJ2-3; 7 bases match TRBD1. Germline values: CDR1 SGHTA, CDR2 FQGNSA. The V and J ends lost 5 bases and 0 bases, in that order; junction bases with no gene match: 2. The CDR3 runs to 14 residues. CDR3 nucleotide sequence: TGTGCCAGCAGCCGGGACAGTAGCACAGATACGCAGTATTTT. It translates to CASSRDSSTDTQYF.

This chain joins TRBV20-1 and TRBJ2-7; TRBD2 might be the D (5 bases). The end of the DNA is better explained by TRBJ2-1, so the J call may be wrong. The CDR3 has 12 residues. CDR1 DFQATT and CDR2 SNEGSKA come from the germline V gene (reference sequence). Here the CDR3 DNA reads TGCAGTGCTCGCCGGGACTACAATGAGCAGTTCTTC. Translating it yields CSARRDYNEQFF.